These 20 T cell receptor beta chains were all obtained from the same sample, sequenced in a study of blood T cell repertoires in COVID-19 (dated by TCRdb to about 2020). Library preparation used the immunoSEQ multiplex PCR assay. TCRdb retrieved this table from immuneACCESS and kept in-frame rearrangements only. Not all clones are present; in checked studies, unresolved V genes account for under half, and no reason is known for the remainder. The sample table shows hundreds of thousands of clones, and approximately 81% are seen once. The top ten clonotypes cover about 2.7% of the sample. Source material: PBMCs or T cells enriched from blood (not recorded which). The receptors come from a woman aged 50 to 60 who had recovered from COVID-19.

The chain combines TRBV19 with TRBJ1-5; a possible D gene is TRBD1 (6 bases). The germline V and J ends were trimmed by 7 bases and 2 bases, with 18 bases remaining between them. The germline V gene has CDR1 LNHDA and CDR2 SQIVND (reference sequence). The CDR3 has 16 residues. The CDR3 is CASTPGGGGGNQPQHF. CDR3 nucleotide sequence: TGTGCCAGTACTCCCGGGGGAGGGGGAGGCAATCAGCCCCAGCATTTT.

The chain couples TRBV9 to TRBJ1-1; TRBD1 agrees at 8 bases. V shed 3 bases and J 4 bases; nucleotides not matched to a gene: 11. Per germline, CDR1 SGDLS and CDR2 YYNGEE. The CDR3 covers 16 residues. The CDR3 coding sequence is TGTGCCAGCAGCGCCCGGATCGGGACAGGTGGCACTGAAGCTTTCTTT. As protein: CASSARIGTGGTEAFF.

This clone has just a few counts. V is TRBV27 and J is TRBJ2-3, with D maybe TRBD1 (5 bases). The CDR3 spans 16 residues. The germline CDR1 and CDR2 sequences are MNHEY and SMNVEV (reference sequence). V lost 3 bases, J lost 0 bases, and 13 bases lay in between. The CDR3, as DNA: TGTGCCAGCAGTTTTTCTGGGGCAACTAGCACAGATACGCAGTATTTT. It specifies CASSFSGATSTDTQYF.

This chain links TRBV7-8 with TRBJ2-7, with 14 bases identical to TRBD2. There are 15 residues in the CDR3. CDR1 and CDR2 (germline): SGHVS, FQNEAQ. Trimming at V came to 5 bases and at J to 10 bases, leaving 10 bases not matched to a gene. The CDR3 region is CASSRAGTSGSSQYF. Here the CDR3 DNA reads TGTGCCAGCAGCCGAGCCGGGACTAGCGGGAGCAGTCAGTACTTC.

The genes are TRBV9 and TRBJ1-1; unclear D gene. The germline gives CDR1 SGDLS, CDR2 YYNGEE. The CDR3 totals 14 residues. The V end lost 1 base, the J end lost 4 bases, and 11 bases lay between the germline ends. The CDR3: CASSVTARGTEAFF. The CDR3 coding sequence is TGTGCCAGCAGCGTAACTGCCCGGGGCACTGAAGCTTTCTTT.

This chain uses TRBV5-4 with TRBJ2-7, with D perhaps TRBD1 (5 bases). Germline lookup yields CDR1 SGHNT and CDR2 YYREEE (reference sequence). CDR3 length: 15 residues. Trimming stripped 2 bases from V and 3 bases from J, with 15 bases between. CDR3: CASSFKGQDLYEQYF. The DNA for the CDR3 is TGTGCCAGCAGCTTTAAGGGGCAGGACCTCTACGAGCAGTACTTC.

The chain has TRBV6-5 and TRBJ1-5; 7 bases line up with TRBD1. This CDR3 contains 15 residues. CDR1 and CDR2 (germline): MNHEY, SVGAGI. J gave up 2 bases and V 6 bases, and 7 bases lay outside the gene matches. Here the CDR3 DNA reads TGTGCCAGCAGGTCTGCAGGGACAGGCAATCAGCCCCAGCATTTT. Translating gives CASRSAGTGNQPQHF.

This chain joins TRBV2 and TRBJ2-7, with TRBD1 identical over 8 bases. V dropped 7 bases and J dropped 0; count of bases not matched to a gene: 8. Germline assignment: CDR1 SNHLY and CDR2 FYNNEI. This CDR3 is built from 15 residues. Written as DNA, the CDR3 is TGTGCCAGCAAAACGACAGGGGTAAGCTCCTACGAGCAGTACTTC. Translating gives CASKTTGVSSYEQYF.

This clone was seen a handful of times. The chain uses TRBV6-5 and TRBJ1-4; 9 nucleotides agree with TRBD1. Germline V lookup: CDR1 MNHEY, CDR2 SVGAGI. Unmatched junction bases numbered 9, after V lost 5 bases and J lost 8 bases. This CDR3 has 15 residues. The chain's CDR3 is CASSTYRGPGEKLFF. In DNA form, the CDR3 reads TGTGCCAGCAGTACCTACAGGGGGCCCGGGGAAAAACTGTTTTTT.

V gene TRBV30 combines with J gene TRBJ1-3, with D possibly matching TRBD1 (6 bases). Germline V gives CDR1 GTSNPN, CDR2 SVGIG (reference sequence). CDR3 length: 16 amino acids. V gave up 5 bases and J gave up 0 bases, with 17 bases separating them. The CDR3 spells CAWAVGLDSSGNTIYF. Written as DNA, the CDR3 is TGTGCCTGGGCGGTTGGGCTGGACAGCTCTGGAAACACCATATATTTT.

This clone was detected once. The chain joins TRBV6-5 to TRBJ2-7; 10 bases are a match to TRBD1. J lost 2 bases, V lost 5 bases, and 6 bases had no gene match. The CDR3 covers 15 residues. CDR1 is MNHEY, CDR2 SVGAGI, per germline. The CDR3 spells CASSTSGQGPYEQYF. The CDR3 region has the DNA TGTGCCAGCAGTACCTCGGGACAGGGGCCCTACGAGCAGTACTTC.

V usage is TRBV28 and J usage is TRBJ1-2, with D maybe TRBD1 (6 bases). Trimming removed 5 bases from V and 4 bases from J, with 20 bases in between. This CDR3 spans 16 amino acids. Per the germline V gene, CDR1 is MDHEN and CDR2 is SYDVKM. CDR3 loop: CASSIAGGLQGYGYTF. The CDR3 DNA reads TGTGCCAGCAGTATAGCGGGGGGACTACAGGGCTATGGCTACACCTTC.

In DNA, the CDR3 is TGTGCCAGCAGCTTGGACAGGGGGTCACCCCTCCACTTT. Translated: CASSLDRGSPLHF. The V call is TRBV7-2, the J call TRBJ1-6; TRBD1 matches at 10 bases. Germline V CDR1 and CDR2: SGHTA, FQGNSA. CDR3 length: 13 residues. The V gene end was trimmed by 3 bases and the J gene end by 10 bases; junction bases not matched to a gene: 0.

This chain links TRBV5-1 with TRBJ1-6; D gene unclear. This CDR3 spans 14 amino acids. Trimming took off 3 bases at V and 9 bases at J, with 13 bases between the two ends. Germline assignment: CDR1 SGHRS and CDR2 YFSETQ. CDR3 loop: CASSSQGEGSPLHF. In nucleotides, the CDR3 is TGCGCCAGCAGCTCCCAAGGAGAAGGTTCACCCCTCCACTTT.

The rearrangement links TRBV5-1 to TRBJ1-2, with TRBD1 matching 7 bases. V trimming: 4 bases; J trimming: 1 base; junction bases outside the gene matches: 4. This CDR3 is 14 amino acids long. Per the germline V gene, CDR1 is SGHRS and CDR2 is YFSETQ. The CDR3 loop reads CASSAQGGNYGYTF. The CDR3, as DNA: TGCGCCAGCAGCGCCCAGGGGGGTAACTATGGCTACACCTTC.

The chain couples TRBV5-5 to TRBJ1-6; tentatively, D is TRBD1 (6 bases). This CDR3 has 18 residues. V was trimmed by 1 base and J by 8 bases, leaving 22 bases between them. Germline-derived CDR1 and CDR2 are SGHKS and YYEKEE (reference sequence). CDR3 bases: TGTGCCAGCAGCTTGAACCTCGTCACACAGGGAATCTATTCACCCCTCCACTTT. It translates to CASSLNLVTQGIYSPLHF.

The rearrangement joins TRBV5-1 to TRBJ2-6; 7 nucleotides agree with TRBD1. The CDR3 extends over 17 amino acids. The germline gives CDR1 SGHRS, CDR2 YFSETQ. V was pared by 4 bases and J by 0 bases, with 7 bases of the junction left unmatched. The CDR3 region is CASSKGQTNSGANVLTF. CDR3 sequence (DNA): TGCGCCAGCAGCAAGGGACAGACCAACTCTGGGGCCAACGTCCTGACTTTC.

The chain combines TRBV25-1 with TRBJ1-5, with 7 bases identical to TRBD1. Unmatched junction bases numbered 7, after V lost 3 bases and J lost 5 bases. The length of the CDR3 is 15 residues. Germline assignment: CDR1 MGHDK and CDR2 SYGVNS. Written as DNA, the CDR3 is TGTGCCAGCAGTGATTCGACAGGGCCCGATCAGCCCCAGCATTTT. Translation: CASSDSTGPDQPQHF.

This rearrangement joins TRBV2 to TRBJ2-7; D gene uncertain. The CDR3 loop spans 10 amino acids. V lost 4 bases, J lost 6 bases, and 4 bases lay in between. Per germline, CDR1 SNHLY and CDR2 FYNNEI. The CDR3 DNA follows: TGTGCCAGCAGTGTCTTCGAGCAGTACTTC. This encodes CASSVFEQYF.

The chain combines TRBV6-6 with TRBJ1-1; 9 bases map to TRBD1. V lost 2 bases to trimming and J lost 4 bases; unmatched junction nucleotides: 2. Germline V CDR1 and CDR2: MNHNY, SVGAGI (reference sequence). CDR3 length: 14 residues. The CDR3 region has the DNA TGTGCCAGCAGTTACGGGACAGGGATCACTGAAGCTTTCTTT. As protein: CASSYGTGITEAFF.